A single sample is the source of the 28 T cell receptor beta chains below, sequenced in a study of blood T cell repertoires in COVID-19. Data came from immunoSEQ multiplex PCR; TCRdb stores just in-frame clones and leaves some out. The repertoire holds about 150,000 clones, with around four fifths as singletons. Sequencing used peripheral blood. The receptors stem from a woman of 80 years or more with COVID-19, enrolled during active disease.

This chain links TRBV5-4 with TRBJ2-3, with 7 nucleotides matching TRBD1. V shed 3 bases and J 6 bases; nucleotides not matched to a gene: 10. There are 15 residues in the CDR3. Germline CDR1 is SGHNT and CDR2 is YYREEE (reference sequence). CDR3 protein: CASSSDRPPVDTQYF. The CDR3 DNA reads as TGTGCCAGCAGCTCGGACAGGCCCCCCGTTGATACGCAGTATTTT.

The chain employs TRBV2 and TRBJ2-4; D unresolved. V was trimmed by 5 bases and J by 6 bases, leaving 8 bases between them. Germline V CDR1 and CDR2: SNHLY, FYNNEI. The CDR3 has 12 amino acids. The CDR3 nucleotides read TGTGCCAGCAGTAAGACTGCAAACATTCAGTACTTC. Translated: CASSKTANIQYF.

This clone was observed once. The V call is TRBV13, the J call TRBJ1-1; D gene uncertain. V lost 7 bases and J lost 4, with 13 bases in between. Looked up from germline, CDR1 is PRHDT and CDR2 is FYEKMQ (reference sequence). This CDR3 has 13 amino acids. The CDR3 DNA is TGTGCCAGCACGAGGGCCCTGGGCACTGAAGCTTTCTTT. Translation: CASTRALGTEAFF.

The V gene is TRBV25-1, the J gene TRBJ1-6; possibly TRBD1 for D (5 bases). Trimming cost V 4 bases and J 0 bases, with 13 bases left between them. Per the germline V gene, CDR1 is MGHDK and CDR2 is SYGVNS. There are 17 residues in the CDR3. The CDR3 spells CASSATGDSSYNSPLHF. The CDR3 bases are TGTGCCAGCAGTGCCACAGGTGACAGCTCCTATAATTCACCCCTCCACTTT. Full variable domain (remainder filled in from reference TRBV25-1 and TRBJ1-6): EADIYQTPRYLVIGTGKKITLECSQTMGHDKMYWYQQDPGMELHLIHYSYGVNSTEKGDLSSESTVSRIRTEHFPLTLESARPSHTSQYLCASSATGDSSYNSPLHFGNGTRLTVT.

The chain employs TRBV9 and TRBJ2-3; 7 positions agree with TRBD1. V shed 3 bases, J shed 8 bases, and the junction held 6 bases outside the gene matches. The germline gives CDR1 SGDLS, CDR2 YYNGEE. The CDR3 runs to 13 residues. As DNA, the CDR3 is TGTGCCAGCAGCGCCACAACAGGGGTTACGCAGTATTTT. As protein: CASSATTGVTQYF. The entire variable domain, with the rest obtained from reference TRBV9 and TRBJ2-3, is as follows: DSGVTQTPKHLITATGQRVTLRCSPRSGDLSVYWYQQSLDQGLQFLIQYYNGEERAKGNILERFSAQQFPDLHSELNLSSLELGDSALYFCASSATTGVTQYFGPGTRLTVL.

V is TRBV5-1 and J is TRBJ2-5, with 8 bases that match TRBD2. This CDR3 region has 14 residues. V lost 1 base, J lost 5 bases, and 4 bases stayed unmatched. CDR1 is SGHRS and CDR2 is YFSETQ in the germline V gene. CDR3 sequence (DNA): TGCGCCAGCAGCTTGACTAGCGGCGGGGAGACCCAGTACTTC. It encodes CASSLTSGGETQYF.

The chain combines TRBV2 with TRBJ1-5; D not certain. The germline gives CDR1 SNHLY, CDR2 FYNNEI. V lost 6 bases to trimming and J lost 0 bases, with 9 bases between them. This CDR3 is built from 14 residues. In nucleotides, the CDR3 is TGTGCCAGCAGCCTGGCGGATAGCAATCAGCCCCAGCATTTT. Amino acids: CASSLADSNQPQHF.

The chain employs TRBV28 and TRBJ2-5, with 13 nucleotides matching TRBD2. Trimming at V came to 7 bases and at J to 5 bases, leaving 16 bases not matched to a gene. CDR3 length equals 18 residues. Germline V lookup: CDR1 MDHEN, CDR2 SYDVKM. The CDR3 region is CASTLGLAGQVGSETQYF. The CDR3 DNA is TGTGCCAGCACCCTGGGACTAGCGGGACAAGTGGGATCGGAGACCCAGTACTTC. The full variable domain, with the rest looked up from reference TRBV28 and TRBJ2-5, is DVKVTQSSRYLVKRTGEKVFLECVQDMDHENMFWYRQDPGLGLRLIYFSYDVKMKEKGDIPEGYSVSREKKERFSLILESASTNQTSMYLCASTLGLAGQVGSETQYFGPGTRLLVL.

This chain uses TRBV11-2 with TRBJ2-5, with unresolved D. V lost 5 bases and J lost 1, with 8 bases in between. The CDR3 has 13 residues. Germline V gene lookup returns CDR1 SGHAT and CDR2 FQNNGV. The CDR3 sequence: CASSLSPQETQYF. In DNA form, the CDR3 reads TGTGCCAGCAGCCTAAGCCCCCAAGAGACCCAGTACTTC.

This clone was picked up many times. This rearrangement joins TRBV27 to TRBJ2-1, with 7 nucleotides matching TRBD2. From germline, CDR1 is MNHEY and CDR2 SMNVEV (reference sequence). The V gene end was trimmed by 8 bases and the J gene end by 4 bases; junction bases not matched to a gene: 11. The CDR3 totals 15 residues. As DNA, the CDR3 is TGTGCCAGCTCATTGGCGGCGGGGGTTTACAATGAGCAGTTCTTC. Translating gives CASSLAAGVYNEQFF.

The chain couples TRBV15 to TRBJ2-1; no firm D call. The CDR3 totals 15 residues. The V end was cut by 1 base, the J end by 4 bases, with 11 bases between. Germline values: CDR1 LNHNV, CDR2 YYDKDF (reference sequence). Here the CDR3 DNA reads TGTGCCACCAGCAGAGGAGGCGTAGGTTACAATGAGCAGTTCTTC. Translating gives CATSRGGVGYNEQFF.

V gene TRBV6-5 combines with J gene TRBJ2-7, with 8 bases lining up with TRBD2. Germline loops: CDR1 MNHEY, CDR2 SVGAGI. The J segment lost 1 base and the V segment lost 0 bases, leaving 5 bases of the junction unmatched. The CDR3 runs to 16 residues. This chain's CDR3 is CASSYSPGGLSYEQYF. In nucleotides, the CDR3 is TGTGCCAGCAGTTACTCGCCGGGAGGGCTTTCCTACGAGCAGTACTTC.

V gene TRBV15 combines with J gene TRBJ1-1; TRBD1 might be the D (5 bases). The germline CDR1 and CDR2 sequences are LNHNV and YYDKDF (reference sequence). The CDR3 length is 13 residues. Trimming pared 0 bases from V and 14 bases from J, leaving 16 bases between. The CDR3 protein is CATSRDPQGPNFF. The DNA of the CDR3 is TGTGCCACCAGCAGAGACCCTCAGGGTCCGAACTTCTTT.

CDR3 residues: CASSLLDGDTEAFF. Here the CDR3 DNA reads TGTGCCAGCAGCCTCCTGGACGGGGATACTGAAGCTTTCTTT. The chain joins TRBV3-1 (or the pseudogene TRBV3-2) to TRBJ1-1; the D is unclear. CDR1 is LGHDT and CDR2 is YNNKEL in the germline V gene (reference sequence). With 4 bases removed from V and 5 bases from J, the gap between germline ends came to 14 bases. The CDR3 runs to 14 residues.

V and J are TRBV11-2 and TRBJ2-3, with 10 bases matching TRBD1. V trimming: 2 bases; J trimming: 1 base; junction bases outside the gene matches: 6. Germline CDR1 and CDR2: SGHAT and FQNNGV. CDR3 size: 17 residues. Here the CDR3 reads CASSLPSGTGGTDTQYF. The CDR3 nucleotides are TGTGCCAGCAGCTTACCCTCCGGGACAGGGGGCACAGATACGCAGTATTTT.

The chain carries TRBV7-2 and TRBJ1-2, with D possibly TRBD1 on 6 matching bases. V was shortened by 3 bases and J by 7 bases, with 12 bases between the two germline ends. Germline loops: CDR1 SGHTA, CDR2 FQGNSA. The CDR3 spans 13 residues. The CDR3: CASSFTGSAGYTF. The CDR3 bases are TGTGCCAGCAGCTTCACAGGGTCCGCTGGCTACACCTTC.

This clone was observed a single time. V is TRBV3-1 (or the pseudogene TRBV3-2) and J is TRBJ1-1; D is uncertain. The CDR3 runs to 12 residues. Germline assignment: CDR1 LGHDT and CDR2 YNNKEL (reference sequence). V was pared by 1 base and J by 3 bases, with 3 bases between. In nucleotides, the CDR3 is TGTGCCAGCAGCCAAGCCTACACTGAAGCTTTCTTT. Translation gives CASSQAYTEAFF.

The CDR3 loop is CAISAGTGRDEQFF. The CDR3 coding sequence is TGTGCCATCAGCGCCGGGACAGGGCGCGATGAGCAGTTCTTC. The J gene is TRBJ2-1, the V gene TRBV10-3; 9 nucleotides agree with TRBD1. The ends lost 6 bases at V and 8 bases at J; junction bases unmatched: 8. There are 14 residues in the CDR3. CDR1 and CDR2 (germline): ENHRY, SYGVKD.

The rearrangement joins TRBV18 to TRBJ2-7; 10 nucleotides align to TRBD1. The J segment lost 6 bases and the V segment lost 0 bases, leaving 5 bases of the junction unmatched. The CDR3 consists of 15 residues. In germline, CDR1 is KGHSH, CDR2 LQKENI. CDR3 amino acids: CASSPPGDRGSEQYF. The CDR3 region has the DNA TGTGCCAGCTCACCACCGGGGGACAGGGGAAGCGAGCAGTACTTC.

The CDR3: CATSRERRANGYTF. CDR3 sequence (DNA): TGTGCCACCAGCAGGGAACGGCGGGCGAATGGCTACACCTTC. The chain is built from TRBV15 and TRBJ1-2; D is undetermined. This CDR3 has 14 residues. Germline V lookup: CDR1 LNHNV, CDR2 YYDKDF (reference sequence). V lost 3 bases to trimming and J lost 6 bases, with 14 bases between them.

CDR3 region: CASSHGDEQYF. CDR3 in DNA: TGTGCCAGCAGCCATGGAGACGAGCAGTACTTC. This chain connects TRBV3-1 (or the pseudogene TRBV3-2) to TRBJ2-7; D gene ambiguous. Germline V lookup: CDR1 LGHDT, CDR2 YNNKEL (reference sequence). Trimming removed 3 bases at V and 5 bases at J, with 5 bases between. The CDR3 totals 11 residues.

The chain links TRBV7-9 to TRBJ1-2, with no clear D. CDR1 is SEHNR and CDR2 is FQNEAQ in the germline V gene (reference sequence). The CDR3 spans 13 residues. Trimming removed 1 base from V and 1 base from J, with 4 bases in between. DNA for the CDR3: TGTGCCAGCAGCTTAGATAGTAACTATGGCTACACCTTC. It translates to CASSLDSNYGYTF.

On this clone itself: The same CDR3 is also encoded by other DNA sequences in this sample. The chain couples TRBV5-1 to TRBJ2-5, with TRBD1 identical over 7 bases. Germline lookup yields CDR1 SGHRS and CDR2 YFSETQ. The CDR3 runs to 13 residues. With V trimmed by 5 bases and J by 1 base, 2 bases remained unmatched. The CDR3: CASRQGSQETQYF. The CDR3 DNA sequence: TGCGCCAGCAGACAGGGGTCCCAAGAGACCCAGTACTTC. Drawing the rest from reference TRBV5-1 and TRBJ2-5, the complete variable domain is KAGVTQTPRYLIKTRGQQVTLSCSPISGHRSVSWYQQTPGQGLQFLFEYFSETQRNKGNFPGRFSGRQFSNSRSEMNVSTLELGDSALYLCASRQGSQETQYFGPGTRLLVL.

The CDR3 DNA is TGCGCCAGCAGCTTGGGGAGCGGTACCTACGAGCAGTACTTC. It encodes CASSLGSGTYEQYF. The chain uses TRBV5-1 and TRBJ2-7; perhaps TRBD2 as D (5 bases). CDR1 is SGHRS, CDR2 YFSETQ, per germline. This CDR3 region has 14 residues. Trimming took 0 bases from V and 2 from J, leaving 9 bases between them. Full variable domain (missing parts from reference TRBV5-1 and TRBJ2-7): KAGVTQTPRYLIKTRGQQVTLSCSPISGHRSVSWYQQTPGQGLQFLFEYFSETQRNKGNFPGRFSGRQFSNSRSEMNVSTLELGDSALYLCASSLGSGTYEQYFGPGTRLTVT.

CDR3 sequence reads: CASSQDPRGGTEAFF. DNA of the CDR3: TGTGCCAGCAGCCAAGATCCCAGGGGCGGCACTGAAGCTTTCTTT. The V and J genes are TRBV3-1 (or the pseudogene TRBV3-2) and TRBJ1-1, with a possible D match to TRBD1 (6 bases). Germline values: CDR1 LGHDT, CDR2 YNNKEL (reference sequence). The CDR3 runs 15 residues. Trimming stripped 0 bases from V and 4 bases from J, with 12 bases between.

This chain joins TRBV3-1 (or the pseudogene TRBV3-2) and TRBJ1-1; no clear D. Germline CDR1 and CDR2: LGHDT and YNNKEL (reference sequence). The CDR3 is made up of 13 amino acids. V was pared by 3 bases and J by 7 bases, with 12 bases between. The CDR3 region has the DNA TGTGCCAGCAGCCATACCGACTCGGGTGAAGCTTTCTTT. Translating it yields CASSHTDSGEAFF.

This sequence joins TRBV5-1 and TRBJ2-7, with TRBD2 as a possible D gene (5 bases). V shed 5 bases and J shed 0 bases, with 9 bases lying between them. Germline V gene sequence: CDR1 SGHRS, CDR2 YFSETQ. The CDR3 has 13 residues. The CDR3 region has the DNA TGCGCCAGCAGTGAGGCGGGCTCCTACGAGCAGTACTTC. Protein: CASSEAGSYEQYF.

The chain links TRBV9 to TRBJ1-6; weak D call: TRBD1 (5 bases). CDR3 length: 16 amino acids. Germline V lookup: CDR1 SGDLS, CDR2 YYNGEE. Trimming left V 3 bases short and J 2 bases short, with 12 bases between. Written as DNA, the CDR3 is TGTGCCAGCAGCGCGCGGGGGGGAGCCTATAATTCACCCCTCCACTTT. Translated, it gives CASSARGGAYNSPLHF.